Given below is one T cell receptor beta chain in context. Its antigen is unknown. This sample stems from a study of blood T cells in healthy people across ages. This CDR3 has 13 residues. Trimming took off 3 bases at V and 10 bases at J, with 16 bases between the two ends. Study-wide findings and caveats: Researchers report that TCR beta diversity correlated strongly with naive T cell percentage.

A sample-barcoded 5' primer and a J-beta primer mix were used in a second PCR of roughly 7 to 11 cycles. TCRdb re-called the 5' RACE reads through MiXCR, storing one row per CDR3 protein. In the table there are roughly 800,000 distinct CDR3 sequences, more than 45% of which are singletons. This chain uses TRBV12-3 or TRBV12-4 with TRBJ2-7; D is unresolved. Input material: blood. The clonotype originates from a man aged 25-45 years in good health. The CDR3 sequence is CASSFTVPFDQYF. The DNA of the CDR3 is TGTGCCAGCAGTTTCACAGTCCCCTTCGACCAGTACTTC.